This entry features one T cell receptor beta chain sequence. This sample includes further DNA sequences coding for the same CDR3. These data originate in a study of blood T cell repertoires in COVID-19. As for the study in general: The samples span acute and convalescent COVID-19 from the United States, Italy and Spain.

V was shortened by 2 bases and J by 0 bases, with 15 bases between the two germline ends. Germline V gene sequence: CDR1 SGDLS, CDR2 YYNGEE. This CDR3 spans 17 amino acids. Authors' processing steps: Amplification of reference gene primers provided the estimated nucleated cell counts. The method was immunoSEQ multiplex PCR; TCRdb's version includes in-frame clones alone and lacks a portion of them. The V and J calls and clone size were taken over from that table, and D and trimming were inferred from the DNA. The sample yields 380,000 or so clones, around 90% seen once. Participants' reported clinical history set cohort assignment.

The chain recombines TRBV9 with TRBJ1-3, with D possibly being TRBD1 (5 bases). This TCR came from a woman aged 40 to 50 with acute COVID-19. The specimen sequenced was PBMCs or T cells enriched from blood (not recorded which). This CDR3 reads CASSVGGTGNSGNTIYF. DNA for the CDR3: TGTGCCAGCAGCGTCGGCGGGACGGGCAACTCTGGAAACACCATATATTTT.